The sequence of this TCR beta chain was determined in a study of OX40 agonist ivuxolimab in advanced cancers. V lost 1 base and J lost 0, with 14 bases in between. The germline CDR1 and CDR2 sequences are SGHTS and YDEGEE. This CDR3 region has 17 residues. Note on this clone: Its target is not known.

General observations from the study: CD4+ and CD8+ blood T cells expanded clonally by week 6 at 0.1 to 3.0 mg/kg. Individuals who were partial responders at 0.1-3.0 mg/kg had clonal expansion that ranked among the lowest.

Data came from immunoSEQ multiplex PCR; TCRdb stores just in-frame clones and leaves some out. The repertoire has roughly 48,000 clones, around 83% of them found once; the top ten carry around 10%. This chain connects TRBV5-8 to TRBJ1-5; no clear D. This clonotype was obtained from an adult with an advanced solid tumor such as melanoma, head and neck, liver or kidney cancer. The sample consisted of CD4+ or CD8+ T cells sorted from blood, taken in a trial of the OX40 agonist ivuxolimab. The CDR3: CASSLRQDANSNQPQHF. As DNA, the CDR3 is TGTGCCAGCAGCTTGCGCCAGGACGCCAATAGCAATCAGCCCCAGCATTTT.